This T cell receptor (beta chain) is drawn from a study of CD8 T cells in Susac syndrome. Across the study: Blood was drawn from Susac syndrome patients while they were therapy-naive, on corticosteroids, or on intravenous immunoglobulin alone.

Reverse transcription of roughly 0.45 to 1 ug RNA was performed with random hexamers. One entry per CDR3 protein results from TCRdb running MiXCR on the immunoSEQ multiplex PCR reads. The sample contains about 240,000 distinct CDR3 sequences, 90% to 97% of which appear only once. Between the trimmed V and J ends, which lost 4 bases and 7 bases, there was a span of 11 bases. Germline CDR1 KGHSH, CDR2 LQKENI. This CDR3 has 13 amino acids. Sequencing used CD4+ T cells from PBMCs. The TCR comes from a human donor with Susac syndrome. The rearrangement uses TRBV18 and TRBJ2-1; D remains unclear. The CDR3 DNA sequence: TGTGCCAGCTCACTCCAGTTGGGGAATGAGCAGTTCTTC. Translating it yields CASSLQLGNEQFF.